This T cell receptor (beta chain) was captured by sequencing in a study of T cell repertoires in cytomegalovirus infection. Study-level results: CMV-specific TCR beta clonotypes restricted by HLA-C dominated the ex vivo response.

TCRdb recomputed calls from the reads with MiXCR, one row per CDR3 protein. The sample carries hundreds of thousands of distinct CDR3 sequences, 30% to 40% recorded once. Concerning this clonotype: Antigen unknown.

The CDR3 runs 14 residues. The ends were cut back, 0 bases at V and 4 bases at J, with 10 bases in the middle. Germline V CDR1 and CDR2: SGHVS, FQNEAQ. The V call is TRBV7-8, the J call TRBJ2-7, with D uncertain. The receptor comes from a human donor in good health (CMV status not recorded). Some clones in this sample may be carry-over from other donors' samples. This specimen was cultured PBMCs, taken from culture after CMV antigen stimulation. In DNA form, the CDR3 reads TGTGCCAGCAGCTTAGCTACCAACGGGTACGAGCAGTACTTC. This translates into CASSLATNGYEQYF.